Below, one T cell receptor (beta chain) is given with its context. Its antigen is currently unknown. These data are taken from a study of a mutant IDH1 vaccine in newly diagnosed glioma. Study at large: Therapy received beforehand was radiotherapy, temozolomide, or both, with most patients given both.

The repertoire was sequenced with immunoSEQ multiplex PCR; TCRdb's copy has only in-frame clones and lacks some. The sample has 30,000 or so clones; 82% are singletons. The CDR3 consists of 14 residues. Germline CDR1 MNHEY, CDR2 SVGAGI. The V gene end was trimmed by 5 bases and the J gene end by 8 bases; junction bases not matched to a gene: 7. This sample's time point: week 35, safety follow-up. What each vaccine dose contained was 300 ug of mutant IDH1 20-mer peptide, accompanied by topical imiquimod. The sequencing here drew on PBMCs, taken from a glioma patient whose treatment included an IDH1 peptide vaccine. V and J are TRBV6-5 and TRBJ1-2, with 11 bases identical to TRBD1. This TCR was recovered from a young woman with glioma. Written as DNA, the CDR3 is TGTGCCAGCAGTCCTCGGACAGGGGGCGGGGGCTACACCTTC. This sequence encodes CASSPRTGGGGYTF.